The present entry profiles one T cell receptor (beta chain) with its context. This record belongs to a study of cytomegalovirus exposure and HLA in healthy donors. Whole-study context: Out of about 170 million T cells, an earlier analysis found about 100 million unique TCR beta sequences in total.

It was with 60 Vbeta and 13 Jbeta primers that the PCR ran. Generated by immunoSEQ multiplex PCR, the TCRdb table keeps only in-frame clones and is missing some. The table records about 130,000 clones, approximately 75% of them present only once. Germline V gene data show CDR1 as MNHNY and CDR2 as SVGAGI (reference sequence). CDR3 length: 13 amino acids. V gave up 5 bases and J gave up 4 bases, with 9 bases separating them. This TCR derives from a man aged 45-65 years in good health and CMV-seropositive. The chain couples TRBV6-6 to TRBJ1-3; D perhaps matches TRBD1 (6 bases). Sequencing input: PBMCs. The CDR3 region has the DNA TGTGCCAGCAGTCAGGGGTCAGGAAACACCATATATTTT. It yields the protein CASSQGSGNTIYF.